The 25 T cell receptor beta chains below come from one sample, sequenced in a study of blood T cells in healthy people across ages. Together with a sample-barcoded 5' primer, a J-beta primer mix was included in a second PCR lasting about 6 to 12 cycles. One entry per CDR3 protein, called by TCRdb with MiXCR from the 5' RACE reads. The sample gives 1.5 million to 1.9 million distinct CDR3 sequences, roughly two fifths of which show up once; over 3.5% is in the top ten. Sequenced input: blood. The receptors here all came from a woman aged 18 to 35 in good health.

The table lists this clonotype with many counts. The junction and the germline gene differ at one end; a read error may be behind it. The genes are TRBV7-7 and TRBJ2-1, with TRBD1 matching 10 bases. Per the germline V gene, CDR1 is SSHAT and CDR2 is FNYEAQ (reference sequence). CDR3 length equals 15 residues. CDR3 nucleotides: TGTGCTAGCAGTTCCGGGACAGGGGTATACAATGAGCAGTTCTTC. This gives the protein CASSSGTGVYNEQFF.

The chain has TRBV20-1 and TRBJ2-7, with 12 nucleotides matching TRBD2. The length of the CDR3 is 17 residues. Germline CDR1 and CDR2: DFQATT and SNEGSKA (reference sequence). J was trimmed by 3 bases and V by 6 bases; bases with no gene match: 15. CDR3 sequence (DNA): TGCAGTGCGGAGGGAGGGACTAGCGGGCCTTTACGCTACGAGCAGTACTTC. This codes for CSAEGGTSGPLRYEQYF.

The chain couples TRBV4-1 to TRBJ1-2, with a possible D match to TRBD1 (5 bases). CDR1 and CDR2 (germline): MGHRA, YSYEKL. The CDR3 contains 13 residues. V lost 4 bases and J lost 6, with 12 bases in between. In DNA form, the CDR3 reads TGCGCCAGCAGCCCCGGGGGAAGGGATGGCTACACCTTC. It is translated as CASSPGGRDGYTF.

This sequence joins TRBV6-2 or TRBV6-3 and TRBJ2-4, with D perhaps TRBD1 or TRBD2 (6 bases each). Trimming removed 10 bases from V and 13 bases from J, with 26 bases in between. Germline V gives CDR1 MNHEY, CDR2 SVGEGT. There are 14 residues in the CDR3. The CDR3 DNA reads TGTGCCATCGGGGGCGGAAGCTCCTACAATGAGCAGTACTTC. The encoded protein is CAIGGGSSYNEQYF.

The rearrangement joins TRBV20-1 to TRBJ2-1; weak D call: TRBD2 (5 bases). Germline loops: CDR1 DFQATT, CDR2 SNEGSKA (reference sequence). The CDR3 is made up of 12 amino acids. In nucleotides, the CDR3 is TGCTCCGCGCCCACAAACGGGGAGACCCAGTTCTTC. Translated: CSAPTNGETQFF.

The rearrangement links TRBV7-9 to TRBJ2-1, with 8 nucleotides matching TRBD2. Trimming removed 4 bases from V and 3 bases from J; junction bases left unmatched: 8. Germline CDR1 is SEHNR and CDR2 is FQNEAQ (reference sequence). The CDR3 length is 16 residues. CDR3 nucleotide sequence: TGTGCCAGCAGCTACTCCACTAGCGGATACTACAATGAGCAGTTCTTC. It yields the protein CASSYSTSGYYNEQFF.

The chain is built from TRBV14 and TRBJ2-4; 8 bases align to TRBD1. Near its end, the DNA agrees better with TRBJ2-7, so the J call may be wrong. CDR3 length: 15 residues. Germline V CDR1 and CDR2: SGHDN, FVKESK. The CDR3 bases are TGTGCCAGCAGCCAGACGGGACAGGTCTTCTACGAGCAGTACTTC. This gives the protein CASSQTGQVFYEQYF.

This sequence joins TRBV7-2 and TRBJ2-4; possibly TRBD2 for D (5 bases). The ends were cut back, 5 bases at V and 0 bases at J, with 17 bases in the middle. Germline V gene lookup returns CDR1 SGHTA and CDR2 FQGNSA. CDR3 length equals 17 residues. The CDR3 nucleotides read TGTGCCAGCAGCCTAATGTCGGGAAATGGAGCCAAAAACATTCAGTACTTC. This gives the protein CASSLMSGNGAKNIQYF.

This clonotype was counted only a few times. The V call is TRBV2, the J call TRBJ2-7; the D is unclear. The CDR3 extends over 13 amino acids. Germline V gene lookup returns CDR1 SNHLY and CDR2 FYNNEI. Trimming cost V 7 bases and J 6 bases, with 16 bases left between them. This CDR3 is CASNPQALGEQYF. As DNA, the CDR3 is TGTGCCAGCAACCCCCAGGCCCTTGGCGAGCAGTACTTC.

The CDR3: CASRFGTFGYTF. CDR3 DNA sequence: TGTGCCAGCAGGTTCGGGACATTTGGCTACACCTTC. The rearrangement uses TRBV6-5 and TRBJ1-2; a weak D match, TRBD1 (6 bases). Germline V gene data show CDR1 as MNHEY and CDR2 as SVGAGI. The CDR3 has 12 residues. Trimming pared 6 bases from V and 7 bases from J, leaving 12 bases between.

The V and J genes are TRBV5-6 and TRBJ2-7; D may be TRBD2 (5 bases). The V and J ends lost 1 base and 9 bases respectively, with 11 bases between them. The CDR3 runs 12 residues. The V gene's germline CDR1 is SGHDT and CDR2 YYEEEE. The CDR3 sequence: CASSLPGKGQYF. The CDR3 bases are TGTGCCAGCAGCTTGCCCGGGAAGGGGCAGTACTTC.

This clonotype was observed once. An end of the junction does not agree with germline; a read error may underlie this. CDR3 in DNA: TGCGCCAGCAGCCCCGGGACAGGGAATGGCTACATCTTC. Protein: CASSPGTGNGYIF. The chain uses TRBV4-3 and TRBJ1-2; 9 bases line up with TRBD1. This CDR3 contains 13 residues. Germline assignment: CDR1 LGHNA and CDR2 YSLEER.

Concerning this clonotype itself: At one boundary the junction diverges from the germline segment, which might be a read error. The rearrangement uses TRBV5-1 and TRBJ2-7; unclear D gene. The J call may be in error: the DNA end matches TRBJ2-4 better. There are 15 residues in the CDR3. Germline V gene sequence: CDR1 SGHRS, CDR2 YFSETQ. The CDR3 coding sequence is TGCGCCAGCAGGTTGGATACTGGGCTTACAAACATTCAGTACTTC. Protein sequence: CASRLDTGLTNIQYF.

The rearrangement uses TRBV28 and TRBJ2-4, with D possibly matching TRBD1 (8 bases). Near its end, the DNA agrees better with TRBJ2-7, so the J call may be wrong. The CDR3 is 15 amino acids. Germline CDR1 and CDR2: MDHEN and SYDVKM. CDR3 nucleotide sequence: TGTGCCAGCAGTTTATGGAACAGGGGGGGCGGCGAGCAGTACTTC. This gives the protein CASSLWNRGGGEQYF.

This clonotype was detected only a few times. This chain connects TRBV12-3 or TRBV12-4 to TRBJ1-2, with unresolved D. This CDR3 is built from 13 residues. Deletions cut 5 bases from V and 4 bases from J, with 11 bases between. The CDR3 region is CASSPLVPYGYTF. CDR3 DNA: TGTGCCAGCAGTCCTTTGGTACCCTATGGCTACACCTTC.

This chain uses TRBV7-6 with TRBJ1-1; 7 positions agree with TRBD1. The ends lost 0 bases at V and 4 bases at J; junction bases unmatched: 5. This CDR3 has 15 amino acids. Germline CDR1 is SGHVS and CDR2 is FNYEAQ. The CDR3 bases are TGTGCCAGCAGCTTAGCGCCACAGGGGAGCACTGAAGCTTTCTTT. It is translated as CASSLAPQGSTEAFF.

The chain links TRBV29-1 to TRBJ1-1; D perhaps matches TRBD1 (5 bases). The germline V gene has CDR1 SQVTM and CDR2 ANQGSEA. CDR3 length: 14 residues. V was trimmed by 4 bases and J by 0 bases, leaving 12 bases between them. Here the CDR3 reads CSVGQPGVNTEAFF. DNA of the CDR3: TGCAGCGTTGGACAGCCCGGGGTGAACACTGAAGCTTTCTTT.

The sample holds a few counts of this clonotype. The V gene is TRBV20-1, the J gene TRBJ2-3; 14 bases align to TRBD2. Germline CDR1 and CDR2: DFQATT and SNEGSKA (reference sequence). The CDR3 covers 15 residues. Losses at the gene ends were 3 bases for V and 4 bases for J; bases not matched to a gene: 3. The CDR3 spells CSARGLAGVADTQYF. CDR3 in DNA: TGCAGTGCTAGGGGACTAGCGGGAGTAGCAGATACGCAGTATTTT.

This clonotype has only a few counts. The rearrangement joins TRBV5-1 to TRBJ1-1; D call uncertain. The CDR3 has 15 amino acids. CDR1 is SGHRS, CDR2 YFSETQ, per germline. V was shortened by 2 bases and J by 5 bases, with 16 bases between the two germline ends. CDR3 protein: CASSFPGRDTTEAFF. The CDR3 DNA sequence: TGCGCCAGCAGCTTCCCAGGACGGGATACGACTGAAGCTTTCTTT.

In DNA, the CDR3 is TGTGCCAGCAGCCCACAGGGCCCCCTTGGCTACACCTTC. Protein sequence: CASSPQGPLGYTF. The chain employs TRBV7-2 and TRBJ1-2; TRBD1 is a possible D gene (6 bases). Germline V gene sequence: CDR1 SGHTA, CDR2 FQGNSA. The CDR3 sequence is 13 residues long. V lost 5 bases, J lost 7 bases, and 14 bases lay in between.

The chain combines TRBV20-1 with TRBJ2-5, with no clear D. V shed 5 bases and J shed 0 bases, with 13 bases lying between them. From germline, CDR1 is DFQATT and CDR2 SNEGSKA (reference sequence). CDR3 length: 14 amino acids. The CDR3 loop reads CSAWLDGYQETQYF. CDR3 bases: TGCAGTGCTTGGCTCGACGGCTACCAAGAGACCCAGTACTTC.

This clonotype was seen a handful of times. The junction departs from germline at one end; a sequencing error may be responsible. This chain uses TRBV20-1 with TRBJ1-2, with D maybe TRBD1 (5 bases). The CDR3 extends over 14 amino acids. CDR1 and CDR2 (germline): DFQATT, SNEGSKA (reference sequence). CDR3 sequence (DNA): TGCAGTGCCACCGACGGGGGGTTTAACTGTGGCTACACCTTC. Encoded protein: CSATDGGFNCGYTF.

This clonotype was counted between two and nine times. The chain employs TRBV28 and TRBJ2-7; the D gene is possibly TRBD2 (6 bases). CDR1 is MDHEN, CDR2 SYDVKM, per germline. This CDR3 spans 12 amino acids. This chain's CDR3 is CATGTYTYEQYF. CDR3 DNA sequence: TGTGCGACCGGGACTTACACCTACGAGCAGTACTTC.

The chain has TRBV4-3 and TRBJ1-2, with D uncertain. This CDR3 has 15 amino acids. Trimming left V 4 bases short and J 4 bases short, with 16 bases between. Germline V lookup: CDR1 LGHNA, CDR2 YSLEER. This chain's CDR3 is CASSPSARGVYGYTF. The DNA of the CDR3 is TGCGCCAGCAGCCCCTCCGCCAGAGGAGTCTATGGCTACACCTTC.

V is TRBV6-2 or TRBV6-3 and J is TRBJ2-3, with a possible D match to TRBD2 (5 bases). The V end was cut by 6 bases, the J end by 4 bases, with 8 bases between. The germline V gene encodes CDR1 MNHEY and CDR2 SVGEGT. CDR3 length equals 12 residues. CDR3 region: CASRDLSDTQYF. CDR3 nucleotide sequence: TGTGCCAGCAGGGACTTGTCAGATACGCAGTATTTT.